Each of the 28 T cell receptor beta chains below was sequenced from the same sample in a study of beta chain features in type 1 diabetes. General study results and limits: The study found moderately but significantly shorter TCRB CDR3s in all four CD4+ subsets of Type 1 diabetes patients.

Every bit of the isolated RNA underwent reverse transcription, so sequencing read expressed TCRB transcripts. The table came from immunoSEQ multiplex PCR; TCRdb's copy has only in-frame clones and leaves some out. Among 100,000 to 150,000 clones listed, 17% were seen once. No antigen has been identified for these receptors. Sequencing was performed on central memory CD4+ T cells from blood. The source of these receptors is a man between 18 and 35 years old with type 1 diabetes.

This clone was detected a few times. V gene TRBV15 combines with J gene TRBJ2-2; 8 positions match TRBD2. CDR1 is LNHNV and CDR2 is YYDKDF in the germline V gene (reference sequence). This CDR3 spans 16 amino acids. V lost 4 bases to trimming and J lost 4 bases; unmatched junction nucleotides: 8. As DNA, the CDR3 is TGTGCCACCAGCATGAGAGCGGGAGACGGCACCGGGGAGCTGTTTTTT. Its protein product is CATSMRAGDGTGELFF.

The chain joins TRBV7-8 to TRBJ2-1, with D uncertain. The V gene lost 1 base and the J gene lost 10 bases, with 2 bases spanning the gap. The CDR3 runs to 10 residues. Germline assignment: CDR1 SGHVS and CDR2 FQNEAQ. CDR3 DNA sequence: TGTGCCAGCAGCTTAGAGGAGCAGTTCTTC. Its translation is CASSLEEQFF.

The chain is built from TRBV4-1 and TRBJ2-3; 8 nucleotides match TRBD2. Germline loops: CDR1 MGHRA, CDR2 YSYEKL. The CDR3 spans 15 residues. The junction had 4 bases not matched to a gene; V was cut back by 3 bases and J by 2 bases. The CDR3, as DNA: TGCGCCAGCAGCCACAGCGGGGGATCCACAGATACGCAGTATTTT. Amino acid sequence: CASSHSGGSTDTQYF.

This sequence joins TRBV5-1 and TRBJ2-3; 12 nucleotides agree with TRBD2. The CDR3 length is 16 residues. Germline values: CDR1 SGHRS, CDR2 YFSETQ. V was clipped by 4 bases and J by 3 bases; unmatched bases: 6. This chain's CDR3 is CASSKGLAGTTDTQYF. The CDR3 region has the DNA TGCGCCAGCAGCAAAGGACTAGCGGGAACTACAGATACGCAGTATTTT.

The chain recombines TRBV5-6 with TRBJ2-6; D gene unclear. Germline CDR1 reads SGHDT; CDR2 reads YYEEEE. Trimming pared 5 bases from V and 0 bases from J, leaving 12 bases between. The CDR3 is 16 residues long. CDR3 sequence reads: CASSPLGYSGANVLTF. CDR3 DNA sequence: TGTGCCAGCAGTCCCCTGGGGTACTCTGGGGCCAACGTCCTGACTTTC.

V gene TRBV2 combines with J gene TRBJ2-7; D may match TRBD1 or TRBD2 (5 bases each). The CDR3 extends over 15 amino acids. Germline-derived CDR1 and CDR2 are SNHLY and FYNNEI. The V gene lost 0 bases and the J gene lost 2 bases, with 11 bases spanning the gap. CDR3 in DNA: TGTGCCAGCAGTGAAGCTTGGGGGAACACCTACGAGCAGTACTTC. Protein product: CASSEAWGNTYEQYF.

The chain carries TRBV29-1 and TRBJ1-2, with TRBD1 as a possible D gene (6 bases). Germline CDR1 is SQVTM and CDR2 is ANQGSEA. This CDR3 contains 12 residues. V was cut by 7 bases and J by 0 bases, with 9 bases left in between. This CDR3 is CSETGSNYGYTF. CDR3 DNA sequence: TGCAGCGAAACAGGGTCTAACTATGGCTACACCTTC. Looking up the rest from reference TRBV29-1 and TRBJ1-2 gives the full variable domain: SAVISQKPSRDICQRGTSLTIQCQVDSQVTMMFWYRQQPGQSLTLIATANQGSEATYESGFVIDKFPISRPNLTFSTLTVSNMSPEDSSIYLCSETGSNYGYTFGSGTRLTVV.

V gene TRBV2 combines with J gene TRBJ2-1; no clear D. From germline, CDR1 is SNHLY and CDR2 FYNNEI. This CDR3 has 15 amino acids. The V and J ends lost 1 base and 0 bases respectively, with 7 bases between them. CDR3 region: CASSEGRSSYNEQFF. Here the CDR3 DNA reads TGTGCCAGCAGTGAAGGCCGGAGCTCCTACAATGAGCAGTTCTTC.

This clone was counted only a few times. The chain uses TRBV28 and TRBJ1-5, with 7 bases lining up with TRBD1. The CDR3 covers 14 residues. Germline CDR1 and CDR2: MDHEN and SYDVKM. The V and J ends lost 4 bases and 5 bases, in that order; junction bases with no gene match: 5. CDR3 DNA sequence: TGTGCCAGCAGTTCTCTACAGGGGTATCAGCCCCAGCATTTT. It codes for CASSSLQGYQPQHF.

DNA for the CDR3: TGCAGCGCTGACAGGGGGCAAGAGACCCAGTACTTC. Encoded protein: CSADRGQETQYF. This rearrangement joins TRBV29-1 to TRBJ2-5; TRBD1 aligns across 9 bases. J gave up 2 bases and V 7 bases, and 2 bases lay outside the gene matches. The CDR3 is 12 residues long. Germline V gene lookup returns CDR1 SQVTM and CDR2 ANQGSEA.

This clone was detected a few times. The CDR3 reads CAISEDRDQETQYF. The CDR3 DNA is TGTGCCATCAGTGAAGACAGGGACCAAGAGACCCAGTACTTC. The chain recombines TRBV10-3 with TRBJ2-5, with 7 nucleotides matching TRBD1. J lost 0 bases, V lost 3 bases, and 1 base had no gene match. Per germline, CDR1 ENHRY and CDR2 SYGVKD. The CDR3 consists of 14 residues.

This clone was observed a few times. This chain joins TRBV6-9 and TRBJ2-1; tentatively, D is TRBD1 (6 bases). Germline CDR1 is MNHGY and CDR2 is SVAAGI. This CDR3 region has 11 residues. V was trimmed by 6 bases and J by 10 bases, leaving 10 bases between them. CDR3 sequence: CASRRGGEQFF. The CDR3 DNA is TGTGCCAGCAGAAGAGGGGGAGAGCAGTTCTTC.

The chain joins TRBV2 to TRBJ2-7; weak D call: TRBD1 (5 bases). V lost 4 bases, J lost 1 base, and 14 bases lay in between. CDR1 is SNHLY and CDR2 is FYNNEI in the germline V gene. The CDR3 is 15 amino acids. The CDR3 DNA is TGTGCCAGCAGTGTCCGACAGTGGATTTCCTACGAGCAGTACTTC. Protein product: CASSVRQWISYEQYF.

This clone came up many times. This chain connects TRBV7-2 to TRBJ2-5, with TRBD2 matching over 8 bases. Germline CDR1 and CDR2: SGHTA and FQGNSA. V trimming: 2 bases; J trimming: 5 bases; junction bases outside the gene matches: 4. The CDR3 extends over 14 amino acids. The CDR3 region has the DNA TGTGCCAGCAGCTTATCGACTAGCGAGGAGACCCAGTACTTC. Translated, it gives CASSLSTSEETQYF.

This clone was detected many times. The V call is TRBV18, the J call TRBJ2-5, with 8 positions matching TRBD1. V lost 3 bases, J lost 5 bases, and 8 bases stayed unmatched. The length of the CDR3 is 15 residues. Germline V CDR1 and CDR2: KGHSH, LQKENI. The CDR3 sequence: CASSPGQGGWETQYF. The CDR3 bases are TGTGCCAGCTCACCCGGACAGGGAGGATGGGAGACCCAGTACTTC.

The gene calls are TRBV7-6 and TRBJ1-3; the D is unclear. The CDR3 has 16 residues. Between the trimmed V and J ends, which lost 2 bases and 0 bases, there was a span of 11 bases. The germline V gene encodes CDR1 SGHVS and CDR2 FNYEAQ. The CDR3 loop is CASSLSVPSSGNTIYF. CDR3 nucleotides: TGTGCCAGCAGCTTATCGGTCCCGAGCTCTGGAAACACCATATATTTT.

The V gene is TRBV11-3, the J gene TRBJ2-1, with 7 bases aligning to TRBD2. Losses at the gene ends were 5 bases for V and 6 bases for J; bases not matched to a gene: 10. The CDR3 is made up of 15 amino acids. Per the germline V gene, CDR1 is SGHNT and CDR2 is YENEEA. Written as DNA, the CDR3 is TGTGCCAGCAGCCCCGGGACTATAACCCTCAATGAGCAGTTCTTC. Its protein is CASSPGTITLNEQFF.

This clone was seen a few times. The chain has TRBV7-2 and TRBJ2-5; 8 bases are a match to TRBD2. J gave up 2 bases and V 6 bases, and 8 bases lay outside the gene matches. Germline CDR1 SGHTA, CDR2 FQGNSA. The CDR3 covers 15 residues. CDR3 DNA sequence: TGTGCCAGCAGTTCGGGACTAGGGGCACAAGAGACCCAGTACTTC. It translates to CASSSGLGAQETQYF.

V usage is TRBV4-3 and J usage is TRBJ2-3; D is perhaps TRBD2 (6 bases). The CDR3 extends over 14 amino acids. The V gene's germline CDR1 is LGHNA and CDR2 YSLEER. Trimming left V 1 base short and J 5 bases short, with 10 bases between. Here the CDR3 reads CASSQVEGIDTQYF. CDR3 bases: TGCGCCAGCAGCCAAGTGGAGGGGATAGATACGCAGTATTTT.

This clone has only a few counts. This sample also contains other DNA sequences that code for the same CDR3. The rearrangement uses TRBV6-7 and TRBJ2-3, with D possibly matching TRBD2 (5 bases). TRBV6-7 is noted as an ORF with a role that remains uncertain. V lost 6 bases and J lost 4, with 17 bases in between. The CDR3 covers 15 residues. The CDR3 coding sequence is TGTGCCAGCAGCCTAACTAGGAAGTTGCCAGATACGCAGTATTTT. It is translated as CASSLTRKLPDTQYF.

The genes are TRBV27 and TRBJ2-1; 7 nucleotides align to TRBD2. This CDR3 region has 16 residues. J gave up 7 bases and V 6 bases, and 15 bases lay outside the gene matches. Germline V CDR1 and CDR2: MNHEY, SMNVEV (reference sequence). The CDR3 DNA reads as TGTGCCAGCAGCCCTGCGTATGGTCGCGGGAGAAATGAGCAGTTCTTC. Its protein product is CASSPAYGRGRNEQFF.

The chain is built from TRBV25-1 and TRBJ2-1, with 11 bases fitting TRBD2. Germline CDR1 MGHDK, CDR2 SYGVNS. The CDR3 contains 16 residues. Trimming cost V 4 bases and J 3 bases; bases outside gene matches: 5. DNA of the CDR3: TGTGCCAGCAGTGGAACTAGCGGGAGATTCTACAATGAGCAGTTCTTC. Protein sequence: CASSGTSGRFYNEQFF. The full variable domain, rest sourced from reference TRBV25-1 and TRBJ2-1, is EADIYQTPRYLVIGTGKKITLECSQTMGHDKMYWYQQDPGMELHLIHYSYGVNSTEKGDLSSESTVSRIRTEHFPLTLESARPSHTSQYLCASSGTSGRFYNEQFFGPGTRLTVL.

In its sample, this clone was seen once. The V and J genes are TRBV29-1 and TRBJ2-7; D unresolved. V was pared by 4 bases and J by 7 bases, with 8 bases between. This CDR3 region has 10 residues. Germline V gene lookup returns CDR1 SQVTM and CDR2 ANQGSEA. CDR3 nucleotide sequence: TGCAGCGTTGCAAATCCGGAGCAGTACTTC. Protein sequence: CSVANPEQYF.

The chain employs TRBV4-2 and TRBJ2-1; TRBD2 matches 10 bases. Per germline, CDR1 LGHNA and CDR2 YNFKEQ. J was trimmed by 3 bases and V by 0 bases; bases with no gene match: 8. The CDR3 covers 18 residues. The CDR3 region is CASSQDRGSGGRYNEQFF. For the CDR3, the DNA is TGTGCCAGCAGCCAAGATCGGGGTAGCGGGGGGCGCTACAATGAGCAGTTCTTC.

The chain couples TRBV28 to TRBJ2-5; TRBD1 aligns across 7 bases. The CDR3 runs to 15 residues. CDR1 and CDR2 (germline): MDHEN, SYDVKM. Trimming removed 3 bases from V and 2 bases from J; junction bases left unmatched: 6. CDR3 sequence: CASSFTGVPQETQYF. CDR3 DNA: TGTGCCAGCAGTTTCACAGGGGTGCCACAAGAGACCCAGTACTTC.

In the case of this clone: This sample also contains other DNA sequences that code for the same CDR3. V gene TRBV2 combines with J gene TRBJ2-1, with 13 bases that match TRBD2. The J segment lost 7 bases and the V segment lost 6 bases, leaving 6 bases of the junction unmatched. Germline V CDR1 and CDR2: SNHLY, FYNNEI. This CDR3 comprises 15 residues. CDR3 nucleotides: TGTGCCAGCAGCCCTACTAGCGGGGGGGCTAATGAGCAGTTCTTC. Its protein is CASSPTSGGANEQFF.

This chain connects TRBV10-3 to TRBJ2-5; D is undetermined. With 0 bases removed from V and 3 bases from J, the gap between germline ends came to 5 bases. The CDR3 extends over 13 amino acids. The germline V gene encodes CDR1 ENHRY and CDR2 SYGVKD. The CDR3 loop is CAISESPEETQYF. The CDR3 nucleotides are TGTGCCATCAGTGAGTCGCCCGAAGAGACCCAGTACTTC.

This chain connects TRBV7-2 to TRBJ2-3; possibly TRBD1 for D (6 bases). Trimming stripped 3 bases from V and 0 bases from J, with 10 bases between. The V gene's germline CDR1 is SGHTA and CDR2 FQGNSA. The CDR3 has 15 residues. The CDR3 nucleotides are TGTGCCAGCAGCTTTAGGGGGATAAGCACAGATACGCAGTATTTT. Its translation: CASSFRGISTDTQYF.